This entry lists 23 T cell receptor beta chains sequenced from one sample in a study of response to subunit inactivated influenza vaccine. TCRdb ran MiXCR on the RT-PCR reads and lists one entry per CDR3 protein. The table has around 540,000 distinct CDR3 sequences, around 11% seen once; the top ten hold 10%. The sequences come from PBMCs from blood, collected on the day of vaccination. The receptors stem from a middle-aged man who received an inactivated influenza vaccine.

The chain is built from TRBV20-1 and TRBJ1-5, with D perhaps matching TRBD1 (6 bases). From germline, CDR1 is DFQATT and CDR2 SNEGSKA (reference sequence). The CDR3 sequence is 12 residues long. Trimming cost V 4 bases and J 7 bases, with 11 bases left between them. Written as DNA, the CDR3 is TGCAGTGCTATCGAACAGGGCCAGCCCCAGCATTTT. Translating it yields CSAIEQGQPQHF.

In its sample, this clonotype was seen a few times. The rearrangement joins TRBV7-2 to TRBJ2-7; D gene ambiguous. The germline V gene has CDR1 SGHTA and CDR2 FQGNSA. The CDR3 loop spans 13 amino acids. Trimming removed 2 bases at V and 7 bases at J, with 12 bases between. The CDR3 DNA reads TGTGCCAGCAGCTTATTGCGTCCCTCAGAGCAGTACTTC. It encodes CASSLLRPSEQYF.

At least ten counts were recorded for this clonotype. The rearrangement uses TRBV20-1 and TRBJ2-1; D not certain. Deletions cut 5 bases from V and 1 base from J, with 9 bases between. This CDR3 contains 13 residues. From germline, CDR1 is DFQATT and CDR2 SNEGSKA (reference sequence). For the CDR3, the DNA is TGCAGTGCTCCTAAGAATTCCTACAATGAGCAGTTCTTC. It is translated as CSAPKNSYNEQFF.

This clonotype was observed at least ten times. CDR3 nucleotides: TGTGCCAGCAGCCCACAGGGGCGGGAGACCCAGTACTTC. Encoded protein: CASSPQGRETQYF. The V and J genes are TRBV11-2 and TRBJ2-5, with 7 bases matching TRBD1. Germline CDR1 SGHAT, CDR2 FQNNGV. Trimming cost V 5 bases and J 5 bases; bases outside gene matches: 5. The length of the CDR3 is 13 residues.

The CDR3 nucleotides are TGTGCCAGCAGTTTAGCGCTGGGGTACCGGAGAAGTGAGCAGTTCTTC. This translates into CASSLALGYRRSEQFF. The chain joins TRBV12-3 or TRBV12-4 to TRBJ2-1, with D unresolved. The V gene lost 0 bases and the J gene lost 9 bases, with 18 bases spanning the gap. This CDR3 is built from 16 residues.

This clonotype was seen a handful of times. The chain recombines TRBV5-6 with TRBJ2-1; D gene uncertain. Germline-derived CDR1 and CDR2 are SGHDT and YYEEEE. The CDR3 extends over 15 amino acids. The V and J ends lost 4 bases and 0 bases respectively, with 11 bases between them. The CDR3 spells CASSVTSSSYNEQFF. CDR3 nucleotide sequence: TGTGCCAGCAGCGTCACATCGAGCTCCTACAATGAGCAGTTCTTC.

The CDR3 spells CASSPGVREKLFF. The CDR3 nucleotides read TGTGCCAGCAGCCCCGGGGTACGTGAAAAACTGTTTTTT. The genes are TRBV28 and TRBJ1-4; D not resolved. From germline, CDR1 is MDHEN and CDR2 SYDVKM. V was cut by 6 bases and J by 7 bases, with 12 bases left in between. The CDR3 is 13 residues long.

This sequence joins TRBV2 and TRBJ2-1; D is unclear. This CDR3 is built from 15 residues. Germline CDR1 reads SNHLY; CDR2 reads FYNNEI. With 10 bases removed from V and 0 bases from J, the gap between germline ends came to 16 bases. The CDR3 DNA sequence: TGTGCCACCATGGCAGACGGCAGCTCCTACAATGAGCAGTTCTTC. This translates into CATMADGSSYNEQFF.

This chain connects TRBV29-1 to TRBJ2-3; 11 bases are shared with TRBD1. The CDR3 loop spans 14 amino acids. The V gene's germline CDR1 is SQVTM and CDR2 ANQGSEA. Losses at the gene ends were 6 bases for V and 0 bases for J; bases not matched to a gene: 2. CDR3 sequence (DNA): TGCAGCGTAGGGACAGGGGGAAGCACAGATACGCAGTATTTT. It encodes CSVGTGGSTDTQYF.

This clonotype was picked up many times. This chain joins TRBV5-1 and TRBJ2-1; TRBD2 might be the D (6 bases). Trimming took 4 bases from V and 4 from J, leaving 18 bases between them. Germline CDR1 reads SGHRS; CDR2 reads YFSETQ. The length of the CDR3 is 16 residues. CDR3 sequence reads: CASSPWVEDYYNEQFF. CDR3 DNA sequence: TGCGCCAGCAGCCCCTGGGTGGAGGACTATTACAATGAGCAGTTCTTC. The variable domain in full, with the rest retrieved from reference TRBV5-1 and TRBJ2-1, is KAGVTQTPRYLIKTRGQQVTLSCSPISGHRSVSWYQQTPGQGLQFLFEYFSETQRNKGNFPGRFSGRQFSNSRSEMNVSTLELGDSALYLCASSPWVEDYYNEQFFGPGTRLTVL.

This clonotype has ten or more counts. The rearrangement links TRBV14 to TRBJ2-2, with D unresolved. This CDR3 has 14 residues. V lost 6 bases and J 4 bases, leaving 12 bases between the germline ends. From germline, CDR1 is SGHDN and CDR2 FVKESK. CDR3: CASSRIGSTGELFF. The CDR3 DNA reads as TGTGCCAGCAGTAGGATCGGGTCCACCGGGGAGCTGTTTTTT.

This clonotype appeared a few times. This chain connects TRBV7-9 to TRBJ1-3, with TRBD1 identical over 8 bases. The CDR3 has 16 amino acids. The germline CDR1 and CDR2 sequences are SEHNR and FQNEAQ (reference sequence). V shed 5 bases and J 1 base; nucleotides not matched to a gene: 7. The CDR3 is CASSVNTGGSGNTIYF. CDR3 coding DNA: TGTGCCAGCAGCGTGAATACAGGGGGATCTGGAAACACCATATATTTT.

This clonotype was seen only a few times. The V call is TRBV12-3 or TRBV12-4, the J call TRBJ2-7, with D maybe TRBD1 (5 bases). The V end was cut by 6 bases, the J end by 3 bases, with 9 bases between. The CDR3 has 12 residues. CDR3 sequence reads: CASSDRVYEQYF. The CDR3 DNA is TGTGCCAGCAGCGACAGAGTCTACGAGCAGTACTTC.

CDR3 nucleotide sequence: TGTGCCAGCAGCCCAGCCGGGACTAGCGGGTCCTACAATGAGCAGTTCTTC. Protein product: CASSPAGTSGSYNEQFF. The rearrangement joins TRBV7-2 to TRBJ2-1; TRBD2 aligns across 12 bases. The CDR3 covers 17 residues. Trimming took 5 bases from V and 1 from J; bases not matched to a gene: 6. Per germline, CDR1 SGHTA and CDR2 FQGNSA.

In its sample, this clonotype was seen many times. This sequence joins TRBV6-5 and TRBJ2-7, with D hard to call. The V end lost 6 bases, the J end lost 5 bases, and 11 bases lay between the germline ends. This CDR3 has 12 amino acids. Germline V gene sequence: CDR1 MNHEY, CDR2 SVGAGI. CDR3 protein: CASSPDRDEQYF. The DNA for the CDR3 is TGTGCCAGCAGCCCAGATAGGGACGAGCAGTACTTC.

Ten or more counts support this clonotype. This chain links TRBV4-1 with TRBJ2-3, with 7 positions matching TRBD2. The CDR3 loop spans 17 amino acids. The V segment lost 4 bases and the J segment 0 bases; nucleotides outside the gene matches: 10. The germline V gene encodes CDR1 MGHRA and CDR2 YSYEKL. The CDR3 spells CASSPLGTGGSTDTQYF. The CDR3 DNA sequence: TGCGCCAGCAGCCCGCTAGGGACGGGGGGAAGCACAGATACGCAGTATTTT.

At least ten counts were recorded for this clonotype. This chain uses TRBV27 with TRBJ1-1; the D is unclear. Germline V gives CDR1 MNHEY, CDR2 SMNVEV (reference sequence). The CDR3 spans 15 residues. V was cut by 2 bases and J by 3 bases, with 13 bases left in between. In DNA, the CDR3 is TGTGCCAGCAGTTTAAGACCCATGAGGGACACTGAAGCTTTCTTT. Protein sequence: CASSLRPMRDTEAFF.

The rearrangement joins TRBV21-1 to TRBJ2-7. TRBV21-1 is classified as a pseudogene. The CDR3 consists of 13 residues. DNA of the CDR3: TGTGCCAGCAGCAAAGCCTTATGGTACGAGCAGTACTTC. This encodes CASSKALWYEQYF.

This clonotype has just a few counts. The chain combines TRBV25-1 with TRBJ2-3; 7 bases are a match to TRBD1. The junction had 7 bases not matched to a gene; V was cut back by 3 bases and J by 1 base. The CDR3 has 16 residues. Germline CDR1 and CDR2: MGHDK and SYGVNS. The CDR3 DNA sequence: TGTGCCAGCAGTGAGCTCGGGACAGCCGGCACAGATACGCAGTATTTT. It encodes CASSELGTAGTDTQYF.

Concerning this clonotype: The germline gene is not matched at one end of the junction; a read error may be the cause. The chain has TRBV18 and TRBJ2-1; 11 bases align to TRBD2. The CDR3 extends over 20 amino acids. Looked up from germline, CDR1 is KGHSH and CDR2 is LQKENI. The CDR3 coding sequence is TGTGCCAGGTCACTGAAAGGGGGACTAGCGGACCTTTGGAACCGGAATGAGCAGTTCTTC. This translates into CARSLKGGLADLWNRNEQFF. Filled out from reference TRBV18 and TRBJ2-1, the complete variable domain reads NAGVMQNPRHLVRRRGQEARLRCSPMKGHSHVYWYRQLPEEGLKFMVYLQKENIIDESGMPKERFSAEFPKEGPSILRIQQVVRGDSAAYFCARSLKGGLADLWNRNEQFFGPGTRLTVL.

This chain joins TRBV29-1 and TRBJ2-3; TRBD1 or TRBD2 may be the D gene (5 bases each). This CDR3 region has 16 residues. The germline V gene has CDR1 SQVTM and CDR2 ANQGSEA. The V end was cut by 6 bases, the J end by 2 bases, with 21 bases between. CDR3: CSVLLPNWGNTDTQYF. CDR3 sequence (DNA): TGCAGCGTCCTTCTCCCGAACTGGGGGAACACAGATACGCAGTATTTT.

As to this clonotype: A much larger clone lies one base from this, so it may be a read error. The gene calls are TRBV12-3 or TRBV12-4 and TRBJ2-3; D is unclear. This CDR3 is 12 amino acids long. The CDR3, as DNA: TGTGCCAGCAGCCCTGACACAGCTACGCAGTATTTT. It yields the protein CASSPDTATQYF.

This clonotype occurred a few times. This chain links TRBV7-8 with TRBJ1-5; perhaps TRBD1 as D (6 bases). The CDR3 is 16 amino acids. Germline V lookup: CDR1 SGHVS, CDR2 FQNEAQ. Trimming stripped 1 base from V and 2 bases from J, with 12 bases between. In DNA, the CDR3 is TGTGCCAGCAGCTTAGAGGCAAGGACAGGCAATCAGCCCCAGCATTTT. Residues: CASSLEARTGNQPQHF.